This T cell receptor beta chain was recorded in a study of shared clonotypes between healthy human individuals (dated by TCRdb to about 2020). In the study overall: A few men and a couple of women, aged 18 to 49 years, made up the cohort. Blood TCR repertoires of roughly five healthy adults were deeply sequenced to estimate repertoire size and the extent of clonotype sharing between individuals. Per donor, three plates each were used for CD4 naive and CD4 memory, two for CD8 naive, and one for CD8 memory. Different laboratories and diverse techniques were used to prepare libraries and sequence TCR repertoires, to increase sequencing depth and limit assay-specific biases. Leukapheresis yielded between about 0.9 and 8.9 billion PBMCs per donor.

Using the deep immunoSEQ assay, multiplex PCR amplified TCR CDR3 regions from genomic DNA. For each cell subset, the extracted genomic DNA was distributed evenly across all wells of several immunoSEQ 96-well plates, and each plate served as one replicate. For sorted subsets, approximately 210 ng genomic DNA, equal to some 28,000 T cell genomes, was loaded into each replicate PCR. Purified libraries were quantified with a Qubit 3.0 fluorometer, sized on a Bioanalyzer 2100, and re-quantified with the KAPA Library Quantification kit. A separate single-read 150-cycle Illumina NextSeq 550 flow cell was used to sequence each immunoSEQ 96-well plate. Per the source publication's procedure: Because the immunoSEQ output included only junctional sequences and no quality scores, the filtering could not be the same as the filtering used for full-length reads. Sequences were annotated with PyIR, a Python wrapper for IgBLAST v1.9, and V/J genes and CDR3 were assigned using IMGT germline references. Reads were removed for weak V/J assignments (E-value above 1e-6), missing CDR3, stop codons, out-of-frame junctions, or ambiguous translated residues. V3J clonotypes were defined as sequences sharing the same inferred V gene, J gene, and CDR3 amino acid sequence. Percentage overlap between repertoires was computed as shared unique clonotypes divided by the size of the smaller repertoire. Repertoire richness was assessed with RTK rarefaction, the Chao1 estimator, and Recon v2.1 estimates of unobserved clonotypes. Generation probabilities for all TCRbeta clonotypes obtained by the gDNA method from a handful of donors were computed using OLGA. In TCRdb, the immuneACCESS table is reduced to in-frame sequences with V and J assigned. These tables do not hold every clone; where another copy was compared, an unresolved V gene accounts for under half, and the others remain unexplained. V, J and clone size derive from that table, while D and trimming were established from the DNA sequence. The sample includes around 600,000 clones, with around 96% observed a single time. In total, the top ten clones hold around 0.12% of the sample.

To note about this clone: The antigen this receptor binds is unknown. No base-level quality is on record; no much larger clone is a single base apart.

Findings and caveats that apply to the study as a whole: Sampling was restricted to blood, and TCR repertoires in tissue are likely to differ from TCR repertoires in blood. The small number of donors limited the genetic and exposure-history diversity represented. Incomplete sequencing was indicated by rarefaction of sorted-subset datasets, despite the large sequencing depth. Compared with non-shared clonotypes, the clonotypes found in all four sorted-subset donors had higher generation probabilities. Based on pairwise subsampling, the degree of clonotype sharing among donors was expected to be affected by sequencing depth. Larger estimated clonotype richness was generally found for naive subsets than for memory subsets. Sharing across four donors was observed for approximately 5% of naive CD4, less than 4% of naive CD8, over 2% of memory CD4, and about 0.38% of memory CD8 clonotypes.

CD8 naive samples were obtained by positive selection for CCR7 among CD45RO-negative cells, yielding a CD45RA+CCR7+ population from which TemRA cells were excluded. Healthy HIV-negative adults with no recently reported acute infections or vaccinations were included as donors. Every donor was a Caucasian adult residing in Nashville, Tennessee, USA. Blood was collected by leukapheresis, and PBMCs were isolated by Ficoll-Histopaque density gradient centrifugation and then cryopreserved in liquid nitrogen vapor phase. Analytical flow cytometry was used to check the purity and quantity of each magnetically sorted T cell population. Genomic DNA was isolated from every sorted fraction and measured by UV absorbance on a Nanodrop 2000c. This clonotype originated in a woman aged 25 to 39 in good health. Sequenced input: naive CD8+ T cells sorted from blood. The cell subset or site label for this specimen denotes: CD45RA+CCR7+.

The CDR3 corresponds to CASSPPPGAGELFF. The sequenced DNA is TGTGCCAGCTCCCCTCCACCCGGGGCCGGGGAGCTGTTTTTT. This sequence uses TRBV27 and TRBJ2-2, with TRBD2 perhaps the D gene, on 5 matching bases. The V and J ends are trimmed by 8 bases and 6 bases, leaving 16 bases between them. Taken from cysteine to phenylalanine, the CDR3 has 14 residues. Just CDR3 DNA is preserved here, 42 bases in frame from base 1. From a lookup of the germline V gene (reference sequence), CDR1 and CDR2 are MNHEY and SMNVEV.